This T cell receptor (beta chain) was sequenced during a study of CD8+ T cells in alopecia areata. Study context: Treated patients swallowed 5 to 10 mg of oral tofacitinib twice daily. Study-level points and caveats: Sequences from scalp samples also cover resident alphabeta T cells of normal skin. Scalp clonality and expanded CD8+ clones among the top 100 fell significantly with tofacitinib.

Germline CDR1 SGHRS, CDR2 YFSETQ. V dropped 4 bases and J dropped 4 bases, with 12 bases sitting between them. The CDR3 totals 15 residues. Extracted from the samples, RNA was reverse transcribed into cDNA to serve as the sequencing template. The data were produced by immunoSEQ multiplex PCR, yet TCRdb's version contains in-frame clones alone and is incomplete. The sample includes roughly 220,000 clones, 66% of them seen just once. With respect to this clone: Its target is not known.

The sample's treatment: oral pan-JAK inhibitor, 5-10 mg twice daily. The chain uses TRBV5-1 and TRBJ2-6; D might be TRBD1 (5 bases). This TCR was sampled from a human donor with alopecia areata. Material: CD4+ T cells sorted from blood, obtained around week 44, from a patient treated with tofacitinib. The CDR3 loop is CASSPRVSGANVLTF. The CDR3, as DNA: TGCGCCAGCAGCCCCAGGGTGTCCGGGGCCAACGTCCTGACTTTC.